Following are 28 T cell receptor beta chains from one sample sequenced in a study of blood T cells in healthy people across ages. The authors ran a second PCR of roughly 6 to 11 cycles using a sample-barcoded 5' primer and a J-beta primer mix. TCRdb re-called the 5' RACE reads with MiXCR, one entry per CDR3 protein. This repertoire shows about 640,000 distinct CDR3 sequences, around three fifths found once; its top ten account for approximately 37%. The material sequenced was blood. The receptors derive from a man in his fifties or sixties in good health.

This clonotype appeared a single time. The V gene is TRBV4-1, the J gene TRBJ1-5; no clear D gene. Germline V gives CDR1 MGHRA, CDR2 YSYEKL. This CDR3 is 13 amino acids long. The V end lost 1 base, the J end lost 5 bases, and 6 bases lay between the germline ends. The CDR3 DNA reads TGCGCCAGCAGCCAAGCGCCTTATCAGCCCCAGCATTTT. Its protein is CASSQAPYQPQHF.

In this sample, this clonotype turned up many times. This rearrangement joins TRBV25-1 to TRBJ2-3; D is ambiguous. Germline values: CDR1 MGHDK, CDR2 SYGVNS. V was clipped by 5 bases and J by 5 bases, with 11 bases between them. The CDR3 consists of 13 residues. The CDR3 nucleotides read TGTGCCAGCAGTTCCGAGGACCGAGATACGCAGTATTTT. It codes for CASSSEDRDTQYF.

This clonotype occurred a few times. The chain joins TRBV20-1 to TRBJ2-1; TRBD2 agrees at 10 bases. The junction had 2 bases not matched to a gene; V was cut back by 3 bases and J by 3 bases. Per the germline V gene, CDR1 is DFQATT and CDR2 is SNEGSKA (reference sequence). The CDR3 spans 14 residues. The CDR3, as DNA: TGCAGTGCTAGCCGGACTAGCGGCTACAATGAGCAGTTCTTC. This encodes CSASRTSGYNEQFF.

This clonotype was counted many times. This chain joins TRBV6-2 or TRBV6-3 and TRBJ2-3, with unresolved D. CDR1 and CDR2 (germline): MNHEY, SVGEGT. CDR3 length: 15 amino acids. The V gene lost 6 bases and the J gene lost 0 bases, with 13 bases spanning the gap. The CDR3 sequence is CASRRSGVSTDTQYF. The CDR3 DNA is TGTGCCAGCAGGAGGTCCGGAGTTAGCACAGATACGCAGTATTTT.

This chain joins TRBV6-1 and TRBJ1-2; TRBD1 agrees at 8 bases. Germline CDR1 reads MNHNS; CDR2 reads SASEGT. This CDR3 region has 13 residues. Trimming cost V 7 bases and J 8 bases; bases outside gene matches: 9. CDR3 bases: TGTGCCAGCACCTGGGGACAGGAACCCGGCTACACCTTC. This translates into CASTWGQEPGYTF.

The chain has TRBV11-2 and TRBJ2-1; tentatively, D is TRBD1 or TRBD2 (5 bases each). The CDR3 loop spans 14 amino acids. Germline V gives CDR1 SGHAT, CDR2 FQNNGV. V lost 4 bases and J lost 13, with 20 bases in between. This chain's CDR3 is CASSSKGSGETQFF. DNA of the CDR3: TGTGCCAGCAGCTCCAAGGGGAGCGGAGAGACCCAGTTCTTC.

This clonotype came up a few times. The CDR3 DNA sequence: TGTGCCAGCACCCTTGGGGTACAGTCCTACAATGAGCAGTTCTTC. Translated: CASTLGVQSYNEQFF. This rearrangement joins TRBV5-6 to TRBJ2-1; no firm D call. This CDR3 comprises 15 residues. The V and J ends lost 6 bases and 1 base respectively, with 14 bases between them. CDR1 is SGHDT and CDR2 is YYEEEE in the germline V gene.

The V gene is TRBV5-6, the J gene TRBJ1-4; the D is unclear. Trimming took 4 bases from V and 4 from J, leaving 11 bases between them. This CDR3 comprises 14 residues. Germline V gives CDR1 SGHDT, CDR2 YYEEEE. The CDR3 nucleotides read TGTGCCAGCAGCGGAGGACTGATTAATGAAAAACTGTTTTTT. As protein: CASSGGLINEKLFF.

CDR3 in DNA: TGTGCCAGCAGTACGAGTAGGGTCTCGTCTGAAGCTTTCTTT. Its translation is CASSTSRVSSEAFF. The rearrangement joins TRBV2 to TRBJ1-1, with D uncertain. The CDR3 is 14 amino acids. The ends were cut back, 5 bases at V and 6 bases at J, with 16 bases in the middle. The germline V gene has CDR1 SNHLY and CDR2 FYNNEI.

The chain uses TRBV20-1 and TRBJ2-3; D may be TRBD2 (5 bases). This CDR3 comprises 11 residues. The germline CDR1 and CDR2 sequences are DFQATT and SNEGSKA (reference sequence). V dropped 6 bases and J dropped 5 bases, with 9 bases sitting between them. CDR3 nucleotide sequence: TGCAGTGCCCTCCGGGGAGATACGCAGTATTTT. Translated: CSALRGDTQYF.

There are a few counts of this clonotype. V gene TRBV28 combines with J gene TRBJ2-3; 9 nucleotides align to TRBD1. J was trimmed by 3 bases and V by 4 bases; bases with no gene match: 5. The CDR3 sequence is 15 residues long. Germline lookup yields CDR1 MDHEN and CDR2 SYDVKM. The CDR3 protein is CASSSPGQGTDTQYF. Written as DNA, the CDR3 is TGTGCCAGCAGTTCACCGGGACAGGGAACAGATACGCAGTATTTT.

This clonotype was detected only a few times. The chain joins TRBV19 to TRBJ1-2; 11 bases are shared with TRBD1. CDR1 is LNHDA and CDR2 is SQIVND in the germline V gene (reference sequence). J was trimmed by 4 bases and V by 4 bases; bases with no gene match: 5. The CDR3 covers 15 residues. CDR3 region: CASSRAGTGGYGYTF. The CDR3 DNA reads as TGTGCCAGTAGTAGGGCCGGGACAGGGGGCTATGGCTACACCTTC.

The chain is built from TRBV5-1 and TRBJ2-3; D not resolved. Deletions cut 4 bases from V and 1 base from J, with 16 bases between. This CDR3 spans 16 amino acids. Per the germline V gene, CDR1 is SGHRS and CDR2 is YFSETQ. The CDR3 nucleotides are TGCGCCAGCAGCGAAACGGCGGTATCCGGCACAGATACGCAGTATTTT. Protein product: CASSETAVSGTDTQYF.

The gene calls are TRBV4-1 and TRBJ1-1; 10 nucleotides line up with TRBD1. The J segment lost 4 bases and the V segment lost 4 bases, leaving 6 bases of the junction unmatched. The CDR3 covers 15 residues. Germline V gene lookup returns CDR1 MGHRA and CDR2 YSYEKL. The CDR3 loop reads CASSRGQGVGTEAFF. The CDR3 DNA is TGCGCCAGCAGCCGAGGACAGGGGGTAGGCACTGAAGCTTTCTTT.

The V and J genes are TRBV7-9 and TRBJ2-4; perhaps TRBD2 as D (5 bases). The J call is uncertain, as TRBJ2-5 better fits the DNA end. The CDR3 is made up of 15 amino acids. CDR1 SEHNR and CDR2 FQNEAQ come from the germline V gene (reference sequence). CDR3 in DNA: TGTGCCAGCAGCCCCAATGCCCTAGCCCAAGAGACCCAGTACTTC. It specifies CASSPNALAQETQYF.

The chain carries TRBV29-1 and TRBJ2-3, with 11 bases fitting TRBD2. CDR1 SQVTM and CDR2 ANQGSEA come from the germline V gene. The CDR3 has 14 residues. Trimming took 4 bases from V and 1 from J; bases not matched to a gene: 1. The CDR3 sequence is CSVATSGGTDTQYF. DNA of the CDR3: TGCAGCGTTGCGACTAGCGGGGGCACAGATACGCAGTATTTT.

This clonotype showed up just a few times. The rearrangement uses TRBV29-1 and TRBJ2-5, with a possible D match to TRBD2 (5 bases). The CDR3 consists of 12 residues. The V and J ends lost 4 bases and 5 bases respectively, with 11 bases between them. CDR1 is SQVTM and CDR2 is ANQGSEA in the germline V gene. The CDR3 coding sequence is TGCAGCGTTGCGGGATTGGGGGAGACCCAGTACTTC. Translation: CSVAGLGETQYF.

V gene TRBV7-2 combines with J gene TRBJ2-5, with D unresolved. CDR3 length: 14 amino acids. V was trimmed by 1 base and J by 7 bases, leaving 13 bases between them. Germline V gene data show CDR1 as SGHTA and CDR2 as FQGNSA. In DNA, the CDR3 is TGTGCCAGCAGCTTAGGGTCGGTCTCGGCGACCCAGTACTTC. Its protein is CASSLGSVSATQYF.

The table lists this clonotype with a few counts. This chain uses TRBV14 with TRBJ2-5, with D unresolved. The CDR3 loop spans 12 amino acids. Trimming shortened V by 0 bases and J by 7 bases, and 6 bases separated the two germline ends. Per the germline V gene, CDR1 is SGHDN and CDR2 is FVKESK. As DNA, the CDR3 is TGTGCCAGCAGCCAAGATAGAGCGACCCAGTACTTC. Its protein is CASSQDRATQYF.

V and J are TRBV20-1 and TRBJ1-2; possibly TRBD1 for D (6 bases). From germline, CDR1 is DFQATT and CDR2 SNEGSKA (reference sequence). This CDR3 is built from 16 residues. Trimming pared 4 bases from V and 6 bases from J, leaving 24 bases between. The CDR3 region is CSAISPALQGVNGYTF. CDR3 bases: TGCAGTGCTATCAGCCCCGCTCTACAGGGTGTCAATGGCTACACCTTC.

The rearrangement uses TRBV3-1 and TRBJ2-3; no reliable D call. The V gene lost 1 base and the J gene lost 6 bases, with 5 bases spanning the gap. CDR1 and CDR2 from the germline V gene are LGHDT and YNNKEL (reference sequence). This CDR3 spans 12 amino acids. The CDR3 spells CASSQGQDTQYF. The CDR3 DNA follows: TGTGCCAGCAGCCAAGGTCAGGATACGCAGTATTTT.

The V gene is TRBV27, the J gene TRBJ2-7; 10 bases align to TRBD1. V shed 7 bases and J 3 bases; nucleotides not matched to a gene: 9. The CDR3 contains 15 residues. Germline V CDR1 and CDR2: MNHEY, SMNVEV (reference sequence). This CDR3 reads CASTLTGGPNYEQYF. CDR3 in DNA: TGTGCCAGCACCCTGACAGGGGGCCCGAACTACGAGCAGTACTTC.

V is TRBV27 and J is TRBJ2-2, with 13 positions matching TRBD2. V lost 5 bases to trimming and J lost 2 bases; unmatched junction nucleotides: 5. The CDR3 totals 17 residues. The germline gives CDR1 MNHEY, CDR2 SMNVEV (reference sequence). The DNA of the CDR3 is TGTGCCAGCAGTCAACTAGCGGGGGGGGGAAACACCGGGGAGCTGTTTTTT. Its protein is CASSQLAGGGNTGELFF.

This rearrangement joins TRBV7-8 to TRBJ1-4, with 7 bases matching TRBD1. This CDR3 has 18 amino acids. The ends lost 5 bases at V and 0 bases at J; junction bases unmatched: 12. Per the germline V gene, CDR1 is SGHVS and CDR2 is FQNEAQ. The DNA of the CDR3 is TGTGCCAGCAGCCCCCTCGACAGGGCTCGTTCAACTAATGAAAAACTGTTTTTT. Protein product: CASSPLDRARSTNEKLFF.

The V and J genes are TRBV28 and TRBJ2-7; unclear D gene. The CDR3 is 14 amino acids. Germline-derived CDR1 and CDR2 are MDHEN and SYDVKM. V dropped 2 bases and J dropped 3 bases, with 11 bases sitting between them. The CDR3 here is CASSLRRRSYEQYF. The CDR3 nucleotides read TGTGCCAGCAGTTTACGTAGACGGAGCTACGAGCAGTACTTC.

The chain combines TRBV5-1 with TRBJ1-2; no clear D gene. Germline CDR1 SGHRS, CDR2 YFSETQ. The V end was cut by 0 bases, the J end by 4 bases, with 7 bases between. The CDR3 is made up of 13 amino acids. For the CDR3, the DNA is TGCGCCAGCAGCTTGGTCGGTATCTATGGCTACACCTTC. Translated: CASSLVGIYGYTF. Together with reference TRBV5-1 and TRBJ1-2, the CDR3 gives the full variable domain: KAGVTQTPRYLIKTRGQQVTLSCSPISGHRSVSWYQQTPGQGLQFLFEYFSETQRNKGNFPGRFSGRQFSNSRSEMNVSTLELGDSALYLCASSLVGIYGYTFGSGTRLTVV.

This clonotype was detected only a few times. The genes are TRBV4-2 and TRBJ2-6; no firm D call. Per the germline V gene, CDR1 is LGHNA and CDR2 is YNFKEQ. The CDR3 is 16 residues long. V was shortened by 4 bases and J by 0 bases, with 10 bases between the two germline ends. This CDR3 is CASSRDRTSGANVLTF. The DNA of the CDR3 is TGTGCCAGCAGCCGCGATAGGACCTCTGGGGCCAACGTCCTGACTTTC.

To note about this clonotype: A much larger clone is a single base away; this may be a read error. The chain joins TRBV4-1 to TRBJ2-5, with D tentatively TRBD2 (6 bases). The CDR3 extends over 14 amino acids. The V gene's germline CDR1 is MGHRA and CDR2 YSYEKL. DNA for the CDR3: TGCGCCAGCAGCCCCGGGGGAGTTGGCGAGACCCGGTACTTC. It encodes CASSPGGVGETRYF.